This entry describes one T cell receptor beta chain. Recovered Cohort 3 donors showed two negative PCRs, clearance, or symptom resolution. This sample is part of a study of blood T cell repertoires in COVID-19. Study summary: Sites in the United States, Italy and Spain provided acute and convalescent COVID-19 samples. The analysed material was cDNA or gDNA that came from T cells, B-cell-depleted T cells, or PBMCs.

Trimming took 3 bases from V and 3 from J, leaving 6 bases between them. The CDR3 has 12 amino acids. CDR1 and CDR2 from the germline V gene are MDHEN and SYDVKM. The protocol was immunoSEQ multiplex PCR, while the TCRdb copy is restricted to in-frame clones and leaves out a portion. The sample lists 330,000 or so clones, about 88% occurring once. V usage is TRBV28 and J usage is TRBJ2-7; no firm D call. The specimen sequenced was PBMCs or T cells enriched from blood (not recorded which). The TCR originated in a woman in her twenties or thirties who had recovered from COVID-19. CDR3 sequence reads: CASSLIGYEQYF. The CDR3 DNA follows: TGTGCCAGCAGTTTGATCGGCTACGAGCAGTACTTC.